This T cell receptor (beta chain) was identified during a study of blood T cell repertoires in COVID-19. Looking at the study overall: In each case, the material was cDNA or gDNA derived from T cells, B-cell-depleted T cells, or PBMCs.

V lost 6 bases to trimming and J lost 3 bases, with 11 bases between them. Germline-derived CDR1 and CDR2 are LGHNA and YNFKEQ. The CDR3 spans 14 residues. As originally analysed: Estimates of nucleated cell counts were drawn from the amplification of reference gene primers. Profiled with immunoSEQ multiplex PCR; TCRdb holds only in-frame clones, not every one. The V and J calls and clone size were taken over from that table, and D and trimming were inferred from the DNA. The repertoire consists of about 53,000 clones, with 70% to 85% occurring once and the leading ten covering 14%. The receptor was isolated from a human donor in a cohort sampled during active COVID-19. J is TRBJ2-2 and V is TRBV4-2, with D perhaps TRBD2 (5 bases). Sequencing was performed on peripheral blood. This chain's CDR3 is CASSGWGDTGELFF. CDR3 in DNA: TGTGCCAGCAGTGGGTGGGGAGACACCGGGGAGCTGTTTTTT.